What follows are 25 T cell receptor beta chains derived from one specimen sequenced in a study of blood T cell repertoires in COVID-19. Method: immunoSEQ multiplex PCR; TCRdb's copy keeps in-frame clones and lacks some. Here the sample spans 200,000 to 300,000 clones, around 88% being singletons. The sequenced material came from PBMCs or T cells enriched from blood (not recorded which). The receptors were gathered from a woman in her forties with acute COVID-19.

The chain combines TRBV5-4 with TRBJ1-1, with no clear D. V was cut by 0 bases and J by 6 bases, with 3 bases left in between. Per the germline V gene, CDR1 is SGHNT and CDR2 is YYREEE (reference sequence). The CDR3 runs to 11 residues. The CDR3 bases are TGTGCCAGCAGCTTGGGGCCTGAAGCTTTCTTT. Its translation is CASSLGPEAFF.

This clone has only a few counts. The rearrangement joins TRBV6-5 to TRBJ2-2; TRBD2 matches 13 bases. Germline-derived CDR1 and CDR2 are MNHEY and SVGAGI. The CDR3 spans 15 residues. V was clipped by 6 bases and J by 8 bases; unmatched bases: 6. The CDR3 DNA sequence: TGTGCCAGCAGCCGGACTAGCGGGAGTATGGGGGAGCTGTTTTTT. Protein: CASSRTSGSMGELFF.

This rearrangement joins TRBV2 to TRBJ2-5; D gene uncertain. This CDR3 spans 14 amino acids. Trimming shortened V by 1 base and J by 1 base, and 7 bases separated the two germline ends. The germline gives CDR1 SNHLY, CDR2 FYNNEI. In DNA form, the CDR3 reads TGTGCCAGCAGTGAAGTATCCCTCCAAGAGACCCAGTACTTC. It is translated as CASSEVSLQETQYF.

The chain links TRBV10-3 to TRBJ1-2, with D possibly TRBD1 on 5 matching bases. Germline V gene sequence: CDR1 ENHRY, CDR2 SYGVKD. The length of the CDR3 is 14 residues. V shed 3 bases and J shed 8 bases, with 16 bases lying between them. This chain's CDR3 is CAISERRGDWGYTF. DNA of the CDR3: TGTGCCATCAGTGAACGACGTGGGGACTGGGGCTACACCTTC.

The chain recombines TRBV19 with TRBJ1-4, with D uncertain. Germline CDR1 reads LNHDA; CDR2 reads SQIVND (reference sequence). The CDR3 has 16 residues. Trimming took off 4 bases at V and 0 bases at J, with 12 bases between the two ends. CDR3 loop: CASSRKGGATNEKLFF. DNA of the CDR3: TGTGCCAGTAGTAGGAAAGGAGGAGCAACTAATGAAAAACTGTTTTTT. Together with reference TRBV19 and TRBJ1-4, the CDR3 gives the full variable domain: DGGITQSPKYLFRKEGQNVTLSCEQNLNHDAMYWYRQDPGQGLRLIYYSQIVNDFQKGDIAEGYSVSREKKESFPLTVTSAQKNPTAFYLCASSRKGGATNEKLFFGSGTQLSVL.

The rearrangement joins TRBV6-5 to TRBJ2-7; 8 bases are a match to TRBD1. The CDR3 consists of 15 residues. The junction had 10 bases not matched to a gene; V was cut back by 6 bases and J by 3 bases. Germline V gene lookup returns CDR1 MNHEY and CDR2 SVGAGI. As DNA, the CDR3 is TGTGCCAGCAGAACCGGGACAGGAGTGGGCTACGAGCAGTACGTC. This codes for CASRTGTGVGYEQYV.

This clone occurred once. The chain carries TRBV5-6 and TRBJ2-7; 12 positions match TRBD2. CDR1 SGHDT and CDR2 YYEEEE come from the germline V gene. The V gene end was trimmed by 5 bases and the J gene end by 2 bases; junction bases not matched to a gene: 5. There are 15 residues in the CDR3. The CDR3 DNA sequence: TGTGCCAGCAGTTCTAGCGGGGGGGCCACCTACGAGCAGTACTTC. Translating gives CASSSSGGATYEQYF.

This sequence joins TRBV19 and TRBJ1-2, with 9 nucleotides matching TRBD1. This CDR3 comprises 14 residues. Germline V gene data show CDR1 as LNHDA and CDR2 as SQIVND (reference sequence). With 6 bases clipped from V and 0 bases from J, the junction kept 2 bases outside the gene matches. CDR3 sequence (DNA): TGTGCCAGTAGATGGGACAGGGCTAACTATGGCTACACCTTC. It specifies CASRWDRANYGYTF.

The rearrangement uses TRBV7-2 and TRBJ1-4, with TRBD1 matching 7 bases. Germline CDR1 is SGHTA and CDR2 is FQGNSA. This CDR3 has 15 amino acids. V lost 2 bases and J lost 7; bases outside the gene matches: 7. CDR3 region: CASSLRTGISEKLFF. In nucleotides, the CDR3 is TGTGCCAGCAGCTTAAGGACAGGAATCAGTGAAAAACTGTTTTTT.

This clone has only one observation. CDR3 protein: CASSGLAGYNEQFF. Written as DNA, the CDR3 is TGTGCCAGCAGTGGACTAGCGGGATACAATGAGCAGTTCTTC. This chain links TRBV9 with TRBJ2-1, with TRBD2 identical over 12 bases. The CDR3 is 14 residues long. With V trimmed by 5 bases and J by 4 bases, 1 base remained unmatched. Germline CDR1 SGDLS, CDR2 YYNGEE.

The rearrangement uses TRBV2 and TRBJ2-1; D perhaps matches TRBD1 (5 bases). Germline CDR1 reads SNHLY; CDR2 reads FYNNEI. The CDR3 consists of 15 residues. The V end was cut by 8 bases, the J end by 4 bases, with 18 bases between. The CDR3: CASPSPPGKYNEQFF. The CDR3 bases are TGTGCCAGCCCGTCCCCCCCAGGGAAGTACAATGAGCAGTTCTTC.

The rearrangement links TRBV30 to TRBJ1-2; perhaps TRBD1 as D (6 bases). This CDR3 has 11 amino acids. Germline CDR1 GTSNPN, CDR2 SVGIG (reference sequence). Trimming left V 8 bases short and J 4 bases short, with 11 bases between. The CDR3 loop is CALQGSYGYTF. The CDR3, as DNA: TGTGCCCTACAGGGCAGCTATGGCTACACCTTC.

The chain has TRBV27 and TRBJ2-1, with D possibly TRBD1 on 6 matching bases. Germline V gene lookup returns CDR1 MNHEY and CDR2 SMNVEV (reference sequence). The CDR3 covers 14 residues. V dropped 5 bases and J dropped 4 bases, with 12 bases sitting between them. DNA of the CDR3: TGTGCCAGCAGTGCATTTGACAGGTACAATGAGCAGTTCTTC. It is translated as CASSAFDRYNEQFF.

The V and J genes are TRBV7-8 and TRBJ2-2; 9 bases line up with TRBD2. Looked up from germline, CDR1 is SGHVS and CDR2 is FQNEAQ. CDR3 size: 17 residues. V was clipped by 5 bases and J by 6 bases; unmatched bases: 13. This chain's CDR3 is CASSRIPPSGIAGELFF. CDR3 nucleotide sequence: TGTGCCAGCAGCCGTATTCCGCCTAGCGGGATCGCCGGGGAGCTGTTTTTT.

V is TRBV3-1 (or the pseudogene TRBV3-2) and J is TRBJ2-2; D not resolved. Looked up from germline, CDR1 is LGHDT and CDR2 is YNNKEL (reference sequence). The length of the CDR3 is 13 residues. Trimming took 4 bases from V and 4 from J, leaving 7 bases between them. CDR3 amino acids: CASSPLSTGELFF. CDR3 nucleotide sequence: TGTGCCAGCAGCCCTCTAAGCACCGGGGAGCTGTTTTTT.

V and J are TRBV4-2 and TRBJ1-1; TRBD1 matches 8 bases. CDR3 length equals 15 residues. V was clipped by 1 base and J by 4 bases; unmatched bases: 5. From germline, CDR1 is LGHNA and CDR2 YNFKEQ. The CDR3 DNA is TGTGCCAGCAGCCAAGTAGGACAGGGCCGCACTGAAGCTTTCTTT. Protein sequence: CASSQVGQGRTEAFF.

V gene TRBV5-1 combines with J gene TRBJ1-1; no firm D call. The CDR3 contains 12 residues. The germline gives CDR1 SGHRS, CDR2 YFSETQ. V lost 2 bases and J 7 bases, leaving 9 bases between the germline ends. In nucleotides, the CDR3 is TGCGCCAGCAGCTTAACGCTCGGTGAAGCTTTCTTT. Amino acids: CASSLTLGEAFF.

This chain connects TRBV4-2 to TRBJ1-3; TRBD1 is a possible D gene (6 bases). This CDR3 spans 15 amino acids. The germline gives CDR1 LGHNA, CDR2 YNFKEQ. The V and J ends lost 4 bases and 3 bases respectively, with 13 bases between them. The DNA for the CDR3 is TGTGCCAGCAGCCCGCGGGGGCTAGGTGGAAACACCATATATTTT. Its protein product is CASSPRGLGGNTIYF.

The chain links TRBV30 to TRBJ1-2; the match to TRBD1 covers 7 bases. Germline V CDR1 and CDR2: GTSNPN, SVGIG (reference sequence). The junction had 10 bases not matched to a gene; V was cut back by 5 bases and J by 7 bases. This CDR3 spans 13 amino acids. The CDR3 region has the DNA TGTGCCTGGGCGACAGGGAGACTGGGTGGCTACACCTTC. It is translated as CAWATGRLGGYTF.

The chain joins TRBV6-2 or TRBV6-3 to TRBJ2-1; TRBD2 agrees at 8 bases. Germline V gene data show CDR1 as MNHEY and CDR2 as SVGEGT. This CDR3 region has 16 residues. V was clipped by 6 bases and J by 0 bases; unmatched bases: 7. The CDR3 region has the DNA TGTGCCAGCAGCCCGATGCGGGGGGACTCCTACAATGAGCAGTTCTTC. It is translated as CASSPMRGDSYNEQFF.

CDR3 residues: CASSQGTPTYEQYV. Written as DNA, the CDR3 is TGTGCCAGCAGCCAGGGGACACCTACCTACGAGCAGTACGTC. The V and J genes are TRBV3-1 (or the pseudogene TRBV3-2) and TRBJ2-7, with D perhaps TRBD1 (6 bases). Germline CDR1 and CDR2: LGHDT and YNNKEL (reference sequence). Between the trimmed V and J ends, which lost 3 bases and 2 bases, there was a span of 11 bases. This CDR3 region has 14 residues.

This rearrangement joins TRBV29-1 to TRBJ2-3; the D gene is possibly TRBD1 (5 bases). This CDR3 spans 15 amino acids. V was cut by 4 bases and J by 6 bases, with 20 bases left in between. CDR1 is SQVTM, CDR2 ANQGSEA, per germline. Written as DNA, the CDR3 is TGCAGCGTTGTCCCGCAACTGGGGCTTGTGGATACGCAGTATTTT. Translation: CSVVPQLGLVDTQYF.

This chain links TRBV24-1 with TRBJ2-1; 9 bases fit TRBD2. The length of the CDR3 is 15 residues. Germline V gene sequence: CDR1 KGHDR, CDR2 SFDVKD. V trimming: 4 bases; J trimming: 6 bases; junction bases outside the gene matches: 6. CDR3 in amino acids: CATSDPGTSSNEQFF. Written as DNA, the CDR3 is TGTGCCACCAGTGACCCGGGGACTAGCAGCAATGAGCAGTTCTTC.

The chain uses TRBV11-2 and TRBJ1-5, with D maybe TRBD1 (5 bases). The length of the CDR3 is 13 residues. V shed 1 base and J shed 5 bases, with 6 bases lying between them. Germline V gene data show CDR1 as SGHAT and CDR2 as FQNNGV. The CDR3 here is CASSLGGDQPQHF. CDR3 DNA sequence: TGTGCCAGCAGCTTAGGGGGGGATCAGCCCCAGCATTTT.

This chain joins TRBV6-2 or TRBV6-3 and TRBJ2-7; 9 bases align to TRBD2. V trimming: 2 bases; J trimming: 0 bases; junction bases outside the gene matches: 14. The CDR3 has 19 residues. CDR1 and CDR2 from the germline V gene are MNHEY and SVGEGT. CDR3 residues: CASSYGGRKAGGLSYEQYV. The CDR3 region has the DNA TGTGCCAGCAGTTACGGGGGACGGAAAGCGGGAGGCCTCTCCTACGAGCAGTACGTC.